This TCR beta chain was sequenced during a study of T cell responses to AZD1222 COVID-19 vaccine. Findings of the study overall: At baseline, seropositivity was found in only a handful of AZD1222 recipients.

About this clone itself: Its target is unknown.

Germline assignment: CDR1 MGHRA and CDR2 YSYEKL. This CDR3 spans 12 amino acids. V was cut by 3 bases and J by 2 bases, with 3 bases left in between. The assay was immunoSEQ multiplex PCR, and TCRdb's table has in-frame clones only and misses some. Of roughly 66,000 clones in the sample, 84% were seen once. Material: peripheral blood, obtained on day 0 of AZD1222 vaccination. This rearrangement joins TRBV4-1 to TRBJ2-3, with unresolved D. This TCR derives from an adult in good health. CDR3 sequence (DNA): TGCGCCAGCAGCCACCCCACAGATACGCAGTATTTT. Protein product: CASSHPTDTQYF.